This T cell receptor beta chain derives from a study of post-analysis software for immune sequencing data. Study context: Relapsing-remitting, secondary progressive and progressive-relapsing forms made up the multiple sclerosis disease courses.

Unique molecular identifiers were present in the TCR beta cDNA libraries. The T cell input of roughly 0.9 to 11 million gave about half a million cDNA molecules. Using its own MiXCR run on the PCR reads, TCRdb lists one record per CDR3 protein. The sample lists 380,000 or so distinct CDR3 sequences, less than 35% occurring once. This clonotype showed up just a few times. The target antigen is unknown. The study's findings and limits: In patients, TRBV5-6, TRBV5-1 and TRBV20-1 belonged to five TRBV segments found more frequently than in controls. Controls' normalized Chao1 diversity significantly exceeded that of multiple sclerosis patients. Co-batched samples clustered tightly together by F measure.

V was cut by 5 bases and J by 5 bases, with 10 bases left in between. The V gene's germline CDR1 is MNHEY and CDR2 SMNVEV (reference sequence). The CDR3 spans 13 residues. The sample consisted of blood. The receptor comes from a girl under 18 with multiple sclerosis. This chain links TRBV27 with TRBJ2-1; TRBD1 is a possible D gene (5 bases). The chain's CDR3 is CASSPIGDNEQFF. The CDR3 bases are TGTGCCAGCAGTCCCATAGGGGACAATGAGCAGTTCTTC.